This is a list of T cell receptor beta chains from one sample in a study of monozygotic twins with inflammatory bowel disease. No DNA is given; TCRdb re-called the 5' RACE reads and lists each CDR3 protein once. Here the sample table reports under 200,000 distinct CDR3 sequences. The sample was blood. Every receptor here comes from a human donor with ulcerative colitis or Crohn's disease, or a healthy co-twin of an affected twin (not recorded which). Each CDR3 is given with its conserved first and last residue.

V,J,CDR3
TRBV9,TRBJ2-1,CASSVGLAELNEQFF
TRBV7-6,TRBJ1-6,CASSWGQGSSPLHF
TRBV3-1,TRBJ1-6,CASRPPGQYNSPLHF
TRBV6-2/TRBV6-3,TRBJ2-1,CASSYPAGGRVGNEQFF
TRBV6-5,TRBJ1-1,CASSLTRTGVNTEAFF
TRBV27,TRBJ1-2,CASSPSGTTGNYGYTF
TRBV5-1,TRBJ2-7,CASSLEGRSSYEQYF
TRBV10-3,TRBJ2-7,CAIGDGGYEQYF
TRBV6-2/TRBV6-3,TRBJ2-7,CASSYQGTSGSLEQYF
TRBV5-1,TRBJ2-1,CASSFLAGEMRNEQFF
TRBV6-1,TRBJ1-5,CASSALRREPQHF
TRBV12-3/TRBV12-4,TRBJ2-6,CASRGADRVRAGANVLTF
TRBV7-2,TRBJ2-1,CASSATSGLSYNEQFF
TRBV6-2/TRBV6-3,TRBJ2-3,CASSPGRGRTSGSTSTDTQYF
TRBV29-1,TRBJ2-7,CSVTGQGAYEQYF
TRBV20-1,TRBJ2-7,CSARDLGSAYEQYF
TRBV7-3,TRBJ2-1,CASSLSHRNNEQFF
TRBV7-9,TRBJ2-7,CASSSATGTVLAYEQYF
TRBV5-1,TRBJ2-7,CASSLGTGPEQYF
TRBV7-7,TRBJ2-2,CASSPQGGNTGELFF
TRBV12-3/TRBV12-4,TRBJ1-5,CASSFRQGHQPQHF
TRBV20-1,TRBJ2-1,CSARARILHNEQFF
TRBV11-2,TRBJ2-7,CASSPIGDRTLTYEQYF
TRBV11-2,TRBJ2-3,CASSPTSGRAWGGTDTQYF
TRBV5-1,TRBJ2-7,CASSLLGTGKVGTHYEQYF
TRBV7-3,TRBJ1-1,CASSLSAMNTEAFF
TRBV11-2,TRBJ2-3,CASSPLRWTNTDTQYF
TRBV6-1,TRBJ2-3,CASSRRTGGGTDTQYF
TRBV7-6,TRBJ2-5,CASSLGGQPQETQYF
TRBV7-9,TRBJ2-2,CASSRGTGSGELFF
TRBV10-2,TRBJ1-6,CASSYDRVRSPLHF
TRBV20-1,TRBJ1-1,CSASPPSLGVRTEAFF
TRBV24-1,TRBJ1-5,CATSEGMGWSNQPQHF
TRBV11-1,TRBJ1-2,CASSAPMGPSGGETYGYTF
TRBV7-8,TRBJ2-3,CASSSNPGQGADTQYF
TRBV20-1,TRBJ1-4,CSASRDSYEKLFF
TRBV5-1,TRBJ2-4,CASSLEGGQGVNIQYF
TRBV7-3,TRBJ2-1,CASSLHRTSGHNEQFF
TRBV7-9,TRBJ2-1,CASSFRTDDYNNEQFF